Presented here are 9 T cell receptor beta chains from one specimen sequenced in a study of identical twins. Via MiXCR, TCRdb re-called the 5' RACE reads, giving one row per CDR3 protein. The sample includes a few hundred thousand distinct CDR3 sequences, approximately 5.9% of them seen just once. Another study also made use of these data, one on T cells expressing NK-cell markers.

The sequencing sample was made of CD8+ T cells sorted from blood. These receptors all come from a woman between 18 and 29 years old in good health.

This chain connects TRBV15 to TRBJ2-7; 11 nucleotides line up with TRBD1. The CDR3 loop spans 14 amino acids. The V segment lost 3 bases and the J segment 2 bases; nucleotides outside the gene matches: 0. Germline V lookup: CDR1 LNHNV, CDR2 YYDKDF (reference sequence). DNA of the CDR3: TGTGCCACCAGCAGGGACAGGGGGCCCTACGAGCAGTACTTC. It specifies CATSRDRGPYEQYF.

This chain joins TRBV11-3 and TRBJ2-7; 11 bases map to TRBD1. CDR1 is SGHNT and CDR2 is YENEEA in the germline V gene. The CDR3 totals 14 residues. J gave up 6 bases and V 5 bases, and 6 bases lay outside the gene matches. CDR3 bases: TGTGCCAGCAGCCCCCGGGACAGGGGGGGCGAGCAGTACTTC. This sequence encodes CASSPRDRGGEQYF.

The CDR3, as DNA: TGTGCCAGTGAGGACAGAATGAACTATGGCTACACCTTC. Residues: CASEDRMNYGYTF. The J gene is TRBJ1-2, the V gene TRBV9; TRBD1 might be the D (6 bases). The CDR3 length is 13 residues. In germline, CDR1 is SGDLS, CDR2 YYNGEE. V gave up 8 bases and J gave up 2 bases, with 13 bases separating them. Combining the CDR3 with reference TRBV9 and TRBJ1-2 gives the whole variable domain DSGVTQTPKHLITATGQRVTLRCSPRSGDLSVYWYQQSLDQGLQFLIQYYNGEERAKGNILERFSAQQFPDLHSELNLSSLELGDSALYFCASEDRMNYGYTFGSGTRLTVV.

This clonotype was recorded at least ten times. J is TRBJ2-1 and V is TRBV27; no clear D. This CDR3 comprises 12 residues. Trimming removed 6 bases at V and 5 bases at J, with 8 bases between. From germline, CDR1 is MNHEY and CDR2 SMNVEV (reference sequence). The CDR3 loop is CASSPNNNEQFF. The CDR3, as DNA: TGTGCCAGCAGCCCTAATAACAATGAGCAGTTCTTC.

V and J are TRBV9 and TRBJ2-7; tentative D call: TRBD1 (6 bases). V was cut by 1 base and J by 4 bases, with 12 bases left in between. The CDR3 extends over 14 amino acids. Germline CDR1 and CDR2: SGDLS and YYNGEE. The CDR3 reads CASSVNQGSYEQYF. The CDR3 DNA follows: TGTGCCAGCAGCGTAAATCAGGGGAGTTACGAGCAGTACTTC.

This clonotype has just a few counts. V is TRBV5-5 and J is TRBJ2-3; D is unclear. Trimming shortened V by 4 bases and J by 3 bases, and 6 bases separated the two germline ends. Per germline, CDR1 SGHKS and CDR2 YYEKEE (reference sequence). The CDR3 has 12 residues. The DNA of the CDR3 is TGTGCCAGCAGCACCGAGACAGATACGCAGTATTTT. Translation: CASSTETDTQYF.

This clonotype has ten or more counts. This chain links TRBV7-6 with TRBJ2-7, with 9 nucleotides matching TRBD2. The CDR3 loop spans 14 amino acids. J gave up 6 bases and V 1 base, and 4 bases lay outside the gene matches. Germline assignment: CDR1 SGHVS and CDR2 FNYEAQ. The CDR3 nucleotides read TGTGCCAGCAGCTTAGTTCTAGCGGGACCCGAGCAGTACTTC. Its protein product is CASSLVLAGPEQYF.

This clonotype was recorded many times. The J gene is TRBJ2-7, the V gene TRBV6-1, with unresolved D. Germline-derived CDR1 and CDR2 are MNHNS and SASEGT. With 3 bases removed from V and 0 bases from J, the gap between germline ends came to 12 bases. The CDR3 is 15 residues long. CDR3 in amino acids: CASSDLGESSYEQYF. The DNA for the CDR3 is TGTGCCAGCAGTGACTTAGGCGAGAGCTCCTACGAGCAGTACTTC.

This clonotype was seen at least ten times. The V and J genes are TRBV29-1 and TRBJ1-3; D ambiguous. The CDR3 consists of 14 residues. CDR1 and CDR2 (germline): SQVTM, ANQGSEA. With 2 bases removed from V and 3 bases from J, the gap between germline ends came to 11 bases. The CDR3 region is CSVERREFGNTIYF. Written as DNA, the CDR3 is TGCAGCGTTGAACGACGGGAGTTTGGAAACACCATATATTTT.